Presented here are 32 T cell receptor beta chains from one specimen sequenced in a study of blood T cells in healthy people across ages. A second PCR, run for roughly 7 to 11 cycles, used a sample-barcoded 5' primer plus a J-beta primer mix. MiXCR, applied by TCRdb to the 5' RACE reads, yields one record per CDR3 protein. This sample yields hundreds of thousands of distinct CDR3 sequences, of which 49% are seen a single time; about a third belongs to the top ten. Sequenced material: blood. The source is a woman aged 55-75 years in good health.

The chain is built from TRBV6-5 and TRBJ1-1, with D perhaps TRBD1 (5 bases). The V end was cut by 0 bases, the J end by 1 base, with 9 bases between. Germline V gene sequence: CDR1 MNHEY, CDR2 SVGAGI. The CDR3 is made up of 15 amino acids. CDR3 nucleotides: TGTGCCAGCAGTTACTCTCGGGGGAGGAACACTGAAGCTTTCTTT. It specifies CASSYSRGRNTEAFF.

This clonotype has ten or more counts. V usage is TRBV27 and J usage is TRBJ1-1; 7 nucleotides line up with TRBD1. This CDR3 comprises 14 residues. Germline V gives CDR1 MNHEY, CDR2 SMNVEV (reference sequence). V was clipped by 5 bases and J by 4 bases; unmatched bases: 7. CDR3 sequence (DNA): TGTGCCAGCAGTCGGGGCGACAGGGTCACTGAAGCTTTCTTT. Amino acids: CASSRGDRVTEAFF.

The rearrangement uses TRBV6-2 or TRBV6-3 and TRBJ2-7; D possibly corresponds to TRBD1 (6 bases). Per the germline V gene, CDR1 is MNHEY and CDR2 is SVGEGT. V lost 7 bases and J lost 2, with 15 bases in between. This CDR3 contains 14 residues. The CDR3 nucleotides are TGTGCCAGCACGCTGGCAGGGGAACCCTACGAGCAGTACTTC. Encoded protein: CASTLAGEPYEQYF.

The chain is built from TRBV28 and TRBJ2-5, with TRBD2 as a possible D gene (7 bases). The CDR3 extends over 18 amino acids. Germline CDR1 is MDHEN and CDR2 is SYDVKM. The ends were cut back, 1 base at V and 4 bases at J, with 22 bases in the middle. The CDR3 region has the DNA TGTGCCAGCAGTTTATTAATGAGCGTCGGGGGGCTCAGAGAGACCCAGTACTTC. This translates into CASSLLMSVGGLRETQYF.

The rearrangement links TRBV20-1 to TRBJ1-4; maybe TRBD1 (6 bases). Germline V gene sequence: CDR1 DFQATT, CDR2 SNEGSKA (reference sequence). The CDR3 has 14 amino acids. Trimming removed 2 bases from V and 5 bases from J, with 12 bases in between. The CDR3 nucleotides are TGCAGTGCTAGACCCGGGACAAGAAATGAAAAACTGTTTTTT. This encodes CSARPGTRNEKLFF.

This sequence joins TRBV6-5 and TRBJ1-2; D is undetermined. Germline V lookup: CDR1 MNHEY, CDR2 SVGAGI. The CDR3 extends over 18 amino acids. V was cut by 0 bases and J by 1 base, with 18 bases left in between. The CDR3 nucleotides are TGTGCCAGCAGTTACTCGACGACAATCGGCAGGATTAACTATGGCTACACCTTC. Residues: CASSYSTTIGRINYGYTF.

There are a few counts of this clonotype. The chain carries TRBV7-9 and TRBJ1-6; D remains ambiguous. The V end was cut by 4 bases, the J end by 6 bases, with 10 bases between. Germline CDR1 and CDR2: SEHNR and FQNEAQ (reference sequence). CDR3 length equals 14 residues. The CDR3 nucleotides read TGTGCCAGCAGCTCCGGGGAGGTTAATTCACCCCTCCACTTT. As protein: CASSSGEVNSPLHF.

This chain joins TRBV4-1 and TRBJ2-3; no clear D. This CDR3 spans 12 amino acids. V was trimmed by 0 bases and J by 4 bases, leaving 2 bases between them. The germline CDR1 and CDR2 sequences are MGHRA and YSYEKL. The CDR3 reads CASSQEADTQYF. As DNA, the CDR3 is TGCGCCAGCAGCCAAGAGGCAGATACGCAGTATTTT.

This clonotype came up once. A clone one base away is much larger, so this may be a read error. The rearrangement links TRBV6-7 to TRBJ2-3; D gene ambiguous. TRBV6-7 is sorted into the ORF group, with uncertain function. This CDR3 is 13 amino acids long. In DNA form, the CDR3 reads TGTGCCAGCACGGTAGTAGAACCAGAGACGCAGTATTTT. It is translated as CASTVVEPETQYF.

As regards this clonotype: At one of its ends the junction is not consistent with the germline gene, which may arise from a read error. The rearrangement joins TRBV27 to TRBJ2-1; D possibly corresponds to TRBD2 (5 bases). The CDR3 is 15 residues long. Germline V gives CDR1 MNHEY, CDR2 SMNVEV (reference sequence). Here the CDR3 DNA reads TGTGCCAGCACAATATCCGCGGGCTCCTACAATGGGCAGTTCTTC. Residues: CASTISAGSYNGQFF.

The rearrangement joins TRBV25-1 to TRBJ1-2; 9 nucleotides align to TRBD1. Trimming at V came to 4 bases and at J to 1 base, leaving 4 bases not matched to a gene. The CDR3 length is 15 residues. The V gene's germline CDR1 is MGHDK and CDR2 SYGVNS. The CDR3: CASSALDRGNYGYTF. The DNA of the CDR3 is TGTGCCAGCAGTGCCTTGGACAGGGGTAACTATGGCTACACCTTC.

A few counts support this clonotype. The CDR3 sequence: CASSGTAGGYTF. The CDR3 nucleotides read TGTGCCAGCAGCGGGACAGCAGGCGGCTACACCTTC. The V and J genes are TRBV6-2 or TRBV6-3 and TRBJ1-2; 7 bases fit TRBD1. J gave up 8 bases and V 6 bases, and 6 bases lay outside the gene matches. This CDR3 is built from 12 residues. Germline V gene data show CDR1 as MNHEY and CDR2 as SVGEGT.

This chain uses TRBV6-2 or TRBV6-3 with TRBJ2-3, with D uncertain. The germline gives CDR1 MNHEY, CDR2 SVGEGT. The CDR3 loop spans 15 amino acids. V was trimmed by 8 bases and J by 2 bases, leaving 17 bases between them. The CDR3 coding sequence is TGTGCCAGCCGCCCGACTTTGTTTGACACAGATACGCAGTATTTT. Encoded protein: CASRPTLFDTDTQYF.

The chain combines TRBV3-1 with TRBJ2-5, with 13 bases aligning to TRBD2. The J call could be wrong; TRBJ2-7 is a better fit for the DNA end. CDR3 length: 15 amino acids. The germline V gene encodes CDR1 LGHDT and CDR2 YNNKEL (reference sequence). The chain's CDR3 is CASSSRTSGSGEQYF. The CDR3 DNA sequence: TGTGCCAGCAGCTCACGGACTAGCGGGAGCGGCGAGCAGTACTTC.

The genes are TRBV12-3 or TRBV12-4 and TRBJ1-4, with D maybe TRBD1 (6 bases). V was clipped by 6 bases and J by 0 bases, with 11 bases between them. The length of the CDR3 is 15 residues. The CDR3 sequence: CASSNNRATNEKLFF. CDR3 sequence (DNA): TGTGCCAGCAGCAACAACAGGGCAACTAATGAAAAACTGTTTTTT.

The chain joins TRBV10-3 to TRBJ2-3; TRBD2 agrees at 10 bases. J was trimmed by 3 bases and V by 5 bases; bases with no gene match: 8. This CDR3 is built from 16 residues. CDR1 and CDR2 from the germline V gene are ENHRY and SYGVKD. Here the CDR3 DNA reads TGTGCCATCAGTCTACTAGCGGGATTAGATACAGATACGCAGTATTTT. It encodes CAISLLAGLDTDTQYF.

The J gene is TRBJ2-3, the V gene TRBV6-2 or TRBV6-3; D remains unclear. Per the germline V gene, CDR1 is MNHEY and CDR2 is SVGEGT. Trimming cost V 6 bases and J 3 bases, with 7 bases left between them. This CDR3 region has 12 residues. CDR3 region: CASRATTDTQYF. Here the CDR3 DNA reads TGTGCCAGCAGGGCGACTACAGATACGCAGTATTTT.

This clonotype has more than one count but fewer than ten. The V gene is TRBV5-1, the J gene TRBJ2-7, with 7 bases matching TRBD1. This CDR3 comprises 15 residues. Germline CDR1 SGHRS, CDR2 YFSETQ. The junction had 17 bases not matched to a gene; V was cut back by 7 bases and J by 7 bases. The CDR3 loop reads CASYDTIRGRREQYF. Written as DNA, the CDR3 is TGCGCCAGCTACGATACAATAAGGGGGCGTCGTGAGCAGTACTTC. Supplemented by reference TRBV5-1 and TRBJ2-7, the full variable domain reads KAGVTQTPRYLIKTRGQQVTLSCSPISGHRSVSWYQQTPGQGLQFLFEYFSETQRNKGNFPGRFSGRQFSNSRSEMNVSTLELGDSALYLCASYDTIRGRREQYFGPGTRLTVT.

The table lists this clonotype with many counts. This chain joins TRBV29-1 and TRBJ2-5, with a weak D call TRBD2 (5 bases). The germline V gene encodes CDR1 SQVTM and CDR2 ANQGSEA. V lost 4 bases, J lost 1 base, and 7 bases lay in between. The CDR3 sequence is 12 residues long. The CDR3: CSVATIQETQYF. The CDR3 DNA reads TGCAGCGTTGCGACTATCCAAGAGACCCAGTACTTC.

This clonotype was detected a few times. The rearrangement uses TRBV7-9 and TRBJ2-4; D uncertain. Germline V gene lookup returns CDR1 SEHNR and CDR2 FQNEAQ (reference sequence). V was trimmed by 5 bases and J by 5 bases, leaving 4 bases between them. The length of the CDR3 is 11 residues. The CDR3 protein is CASSQQNIQYF. The CDR3 DNA sequence: TGTGCCAGCAGCCAGCAAAACATTCAGTACTTC.

There are a few counts of this clonotype. V is TRBV7-2 and J is TRBJ2-7; 9 bases line up with TRBD1. Per germline, CDR1 SGHTA and CDR2 FQGNSA. CDR3 size: 14 residues. J lost 4 bases, V lost 4 bases, and 5 bases had no gene match. CDR3 residues: CASSSLGQGYEQYF. CDR3 DNA: TGTGCCAGCAGCTCCTTGGGACAGGGTTACGAGCAGTACTTC.

The chain has TRBV27 and TRBJ2-2; TRBD2 agrees at 13 bases. CDR1 and CDR2 (germline): MNHEY, SMNVEV (reference sequence). V lost 6 bases to trimming and J lost 3 bases; unmatched junction nucleotides: 4. There are 16 residues in the CDR3. The CDR3 sequence is CASRLAGGPYTGELFF. The CDR3 DNA reads as TGTGCCAGCAGACTAGCGGGAGGGCCTTACACCGGGGAGCTGTTTTTT.

This clonotype was picked up a small number of times. The chain employs TRBV27 and TRBJ2-5, with a weak D call TRBD1 (6 bases). V lost 5 bases to trimming and J lost 2 bases, with 18 bases between them. This CDR3 spans 16 amino acids. Per germline, CDR1 MNHEY and CDR2 SMNVEV (reference sequence). This CDR3 reads CASSPPPGHIQETQYF. CDR3 nucleotide sequence: TGTGCCAGCAGTCCCCCACCGGGACACATACAAGAGACCCAGTACTTC.

This clonotype was recorded a few times. The chain recombines TRBV7-2 with TRBJ2-5; TRBD1 aligns across 9 bases. This CDR3 contains 16 residues. Germline CDR1 is SGHTA and CDR2 is FQGNSA. Trimming removed 4 bases from V and 5 bases from J; junction bases left unmatched: 11. This chain's CDR3 is CASSSTPGTGRETQYF. DNA of the CDR3: TGTGCCAGCAGCTCCACCCCCGGGACAGGGAGGGAGACCCAGTACTTC.

Only a few counts were recorded for this clonotype. The chain couples TRBV7-9 to TRBJ1-2, with no clear D. V was trimmed by 1 base and J by 4 bases, leaving 10 bases between them. The CDR3 sequence is 14 residues long. CDR1 and CDR2 from the germline V gene are SEHNR and FQNEAQ (reference sequence). The CDR3 reads CASSLEQVGYGYTF. The DNA for the CDR3 is TGTGCCAGCAGCTTAGAGCAGGTTGGCTATGGCTACACCTTC. The complete variable domain, with remaining parts taken from reference TRBV7-9 and TRBJ1-2, reads DTGVSQNPRHKITKRGQNVTFRCDPISEHNRLYWYRQTLGQGPEFLTYFQNEAQLEKSRLLSDRFSAERPKGSFSTLEIQRTEQGDSAMYLCASSLEQVGYGYTFGSGTRLTVV.

V gene TRBV7-2 combines with J gene TRBJ2-1; D is possibly TRBD2 (5 bases). Trimming shortened V by 3 bases and J by 4 bases, and 13 bases separated the two germline ends. This CDR3 has 15 residues. Germline V lookup: CDR1 SGHTA, CDR2 FQGNSA. The CDR3 protein is CASSFMSGPYNEQFF. The CDR3 DNA reads TGTGCCAGCAGCTTTATGAGCGGACCTTACAATGAGCAGTTCTTC.

The V and J genes are TRBV24-1 and TRBJ2-3, with 11 bases aligning to TRBD2. The junction had 11 bases not matched to a gene; V was cut back by 5 bases and J by 5 bases. The CDR3 extends over 17 amino acids. From germline, CDR1 is KGHDR and CDR2 SFDVKD. The CDR3 region is CATSATSGEDLRDTQYF. The CDR3 bases are TGTGCCACCAGTGCGACTAGCGGGGAAGATTTACGAGATACGCAGTATTTT.

This clonotype has only a few counts. The chain couples TRBV20-1 to TRBJ2-5; 7 nucleotides match TRBD2. Gene TRBJ2-7 matches the end of the DNA better, so the J call may be wrong. The CDR3 is 14 residues long. Germline V gene sequence: CDR1 DFQATT, CDR2 SNEGSKA (reference sequence). For the CDR3, the DNA is TGCAGTGCTAGAGATCGGGCGGGAGTGCCCGAGCAGTACTTC. Protein sequence: CSARDRAGVPEQYF.

A word on this clonotype: Germline is not matched at one junction end, which may reflect a read error. The genes are TRBV7-2 and TRBJ2-7; a weak D match, TRBD2 (5 bases). Germline lookup yields CDR1 SGHTA and CDR2 FQGNSA. The CDR3 is made up of 15 amino acids. CDR3: CASSLTPGSSDEQYF. The CDR3 nucleotides are TGTGCCAGCAGCCTGACACCGGGAAGCTCCGACGAGCAGTACTTC.

There are many counts of this clonotype. This chain links TRBV28 with TRBJ2-5, with 13 bases that match TRBD2. The germline V gene has CDR1 MDHEN and CDR2 SYDVKM. The CDR3 has 14 residues. V shed 10 bases and J 7 bases; nucleotides not matched to a gene: 9. The CDR3 DNA follows: TGTGCCATCGGGACTAGCGGGGATACGGGGACCCAGTACTTC. Protein: CAIGTSGDTGTQYF.

This clonotype was detected a few times. The chain recombines TRBV27 with TRBJ2-2; D gene ambiguous. CDR3 length equals 12 residues. Germline loops: CDR1 MNHEY, CDR2 SMNVEV (reference sequence). Trimming removed 2 bases from V and 6 bases from J, with 4 bases in between. In DNA, the CDR3 is TGTGCCAGCAGTTTAATCCCCGGGGAGCTGTTTTTT. Translating gives CASSLIPGELFF.

The V call is TRBV3-1, the J call TRBJ2-5; 10 bases agree with TRBD1. This CDR3 has 20 amino acids. Trimming at V came to 11 bases and at J to 11 bases, leaving 35 bases not matched to a gene. Germline-derived CDR1 and CDR2 are LGHDT and YNNKEL (reference sequence). CDR3: CAFRGPGTGALSGKKDEQYF. CDR3 DNA: TGTGCCTTCAGAGGCCCCGGGACAGGGGCACTTAGCGGGAAGAAAGATGAGCAGTACTTC.